This entry lists 18 T cell receptor beta chains sequenced from one sample in a study of blood T cell repertoires in COVID-19. The repertoire was sequenced with immunoSEQ multiplex PCR; TCRdb's copy has only in-frame clones and lacks some. The sample records about half a million clones, more than 85% being singletons. Specimen: PBMCs or T cells enriched from blood (not recorded which). These receptors came from an older woman who had recovered from COVID-19.

This chain's CDR3 is CASSLRGPTEAFF. Here the CDR3 DNA reads TGCGCCAGCAGCTTGAGGGGGCCCACTGAAGCTTTCTTT. The gene calls are TRBV5-1 and TRBJ1-1; 7 bases map to TRBD1. The germline V gene has CDR1 SGHRS and CDR2 YFSETQ. The trim removed 1 base at V and 4 bases at J, leaving 1 base unmatched. The CDR3 is made up of 13 amino acids.

This clone was seen only a few times. The chain employs TRBV30 and TRBJ1-2; TRBD1 agrees at 9 bases. CDR3 size: 13 residues. Germline assignment: CDR1 GTSNPN and CDR2 SVGIG (reference sequence). V was pared by 7 bases and J by 6 bases, with 9 bases of the junction left unmatched. The CDR3 is CAYRSGQGNGYTF. CDR3 sequence (DNA): TGTGCCTACCGCTCGGGACAGGGAAATGGCTACACCTTC.

V is TRBV5-1 and J is TRBJ2-3; tentatively, D is TRBD2 (6 bases). Per the germline V gene, CDR1 is SGHRS and CDR2 is YFSETQ. With 0 bases removed from V and 0 bases from J, the gap between germline ends came to 11 bases. The CDR3 covers 16 residues. The CDR3 loop reads CASSLVASASTDTQYF. For the CDR3, the DNA is TGCGCCAGCAGCTTGGTGGCTAGCGCTAGCACAGATACGCAGTATTTT.

The chain carries TRBV9 and TRBJ2-2, with 8 bases fitting TRBD2. The CDR3 runs 16 residues. Germline V gene sequence: CDR1 SGDLS, CDR2 YYNGEE. V shed 0 bases and J 3 bases; nucleotides not matched to a gene: 4. DNA for the CDR3: TGTGCCAGCAGCGTAGCCATTAGCGGGGACACCGGGGAGCTGTTTTTT. Amino acids: CASSVAISGDTGELFF.

J is TRBJ1-6 and V is TRBV3-1 (or the pseudogene TRBV3-2); no firm D call. The ends were cut back, 2 bases at V and 5 bases at J, with 10 bases in the middle. In germline, CDR1 is LGHDT, CDR2 YNNKEL (reference sequence). The CDR3 loop spans 15 amino acids. The CDR3 DNA follows: TGTGCCAGCAGCCAAAACAGAGGGAATAATTCACCCCTCCACTTT. Its protein is CASSQNRGNNSPLHF.

About this clone itself: Other nucleotide sequences in the sample specify the same CDR3. The V and J genes are TRBV11-2 and TRBJ2-1; 10 nucleotides agree with TRBD2. The V gene end was trimmed by 1 base and the J gene end by 6 bases; junction bases not matched to a gene: 3. Germline CDR1 SGHAT, CDR2 FQNNGV. The CDR3 extends over 15 amino acids. CDR3 DNA sequence: TGTGCCAGCAGCTTAGGTAGCGGGGGGATCAATGAGCAGTTCTTC. Protein: CASSLGSGGINEQFF. The full variable domain, its missing parts supplied by reference TRBV11-2 and TRBJ2-1, is EAGVAQSPRYKIIEKRQSVAFWCNPISGHATLYWYQQILGQGPKLLIQFQNNGVVDDSQLPKDRFSAERLKGVDSTLKIQPAKLEDSAVYLCASSLGSGGINEQFFGPGTRLTVL.

This rearrangement joins TRBV4-2 to TRBJ2-3, with 8 positions matching TRBD1. CDR3 length: 14 amino acids. The V gene end was trimmed by 3 bases and the J gene end by 5 bases; junction bases not matched to a gene: 4. From germline, CDR1 is LGHNA and CDR2 YNFKEQ. CDR3: CASSQRTGGDTQYF. The DNA of the CDR3 is TGTGCCAGCAGCCAGAGAACAGGGGGAGATACGCAGTATTTT.

This sequence joins TRBV21-1 and TRBJ1-6; the table's D gene call, TRBD1, was not cross checked with the DNA. TRBV21-1 is described as a pseudogene. The CDR3 length is 17 residues. CDR3 amino acids: CASSKADRGFVNSPLHF. The CDR3 DNA sequence: TGTGCCAGCAGCAAAGCGGACAGGGGGTTTGTTAATTCACCCCTCCACTTT.

The gene calls are TRBV7-8 and TRBJ2-2, with D possibly being TRBD2 (6 bases). Deletions cut 6 bases from V and 2 bases from J, with 13 bases between. Germline lookup yields CDR1 SGHVS and CDR2 FQNEAQ. The length of the CDR3 is 15 residues. The CDR3 region has the DNA TGTGCCAGCAGTAAGGCGGGGTCTAACACCGGGGAGCTGTTTTTT. This gives the protein CASSKAGSNTGELFF.

This clone was seen only once. The chain joins TRBV19 to TRBJ1-5, with D perhaps TRBD1 (6 bases). From germline, CDR1 is LNHDA and CDR2 SQIVND (reference sequence). Trimming took off 8 bases at V and 2 bases at J, with 16 bases between the two ends. The CDR3 is 15 amino acids. CDR3 nucleotides: TGTGCCAGTCAGGGGTCCCCAAGGGGCAATCAGCCCCAGCATTTT. Residues: CASQGSPRGNQPQHF.

Only a few counts were recorded for this clone. The chain is built from TRBV2 and TRBJ1-2; D call uncertain. The CDR3 is made up of 13 amino acids. Looked up from germline, CDR1 is SNHLY and CDR2 is FYNNEI. The V end lost 7 bases, the J end lost 3 bases, and 12 bases lay between the germline ends. CDR3 nucleotides: TGTGCCAGCACCGAGGCGGCTTACTATGGCTACACCTTC. Protein sequence: CASTEAAYYGYTF. Full variable domain (rest looked up from reference TRBV2 and TRBJ1-2): EPEVTQTPSHQVTQMGQEVILRCVPISNHLYFYWYRQILGQKVEFLVSFYNNEISEKSEIFDDQFSVERPDGSNFTLKIRSTKLEDSAMYFCASTEAAYYGYTFGSGTRLTVV.

V usage is TRBV6-2 or TRBV6-3 and J usage is TRBJ2-5; the match to TRBD2 covers 8 bases. The CDR3 runs 15 residues. Germline CDR1 MNHEY, CDR2 SVGEGT. V dropped 5 bases and J dropped 5; count of bases not matched to a gene: 10. The DNA for the CDR3 is TGTGCCAGCAGTCCGCACAGCGGGGGCAGGGAGACCCAGTACTTC. Its translation: CASSPHSGGRETQYF.

The chain carries TRBV5-6 and TRBJ1-1; TRBD1 matches at 10 bases. CDR3 length: 17 residues. Germline V gene lookup returns CDR1 SGHDT and CDR2 YYEEEE. Trimming cost V 4 bases and J 5 bases; bases outside gene matches: 14. CDR3 bases: TGTGCCAGCAGCCCGACCTTGACAGGGGGCGCGAGGACTGAAGCTTTCTTT. This gives the protein CASSPTLTGGARTEAFF.

This clone was observed a handful of times. V and J are TRBV6-5 and TRBJ1-2; TRBD1 might be the D (6 bases). The germline V gene has CDR1 MNHEY and CDR2 SVGAGI. This CDR3 is 14 amino acids long. The ends were cut back, 6 bases at V and 0 bases at J, with 11 bases in the middle. This chain's CDR3 is CASRRTATNYGYTF. CDR3 nucleotides: TGTGCCAGCAGAAGGACAGCTACTAACTATGGCTACACCTTC.

This clone was counted a few times. The V gene is TRBV3-1 (or the pseudogene TRBV3-2), the J gene TRBJ1-1; 9 bases fit TRBD1. The CDR3 extends over 15 amino acids. V trimming: 4 bases; J trimming: 4 bases; junction bases outside the gene matches: 7. CDR1 is LGHDT, CDR2 YNNKEL, per germline (reference sequence). The CDR3 DNA is TGTGCCAGCAGCCCGTGGGGACAGGGAGGCACTGAAGCTTTCTTT. It specifies CASSPWGQGGTEAFF.

Note on this clone: The same CDR3 also results from other DNA sequences found in this sample. The chain has TRBV28 and TRBJ1-2; D may be TRBD1 (5 bases). V lost 2 bases and J lost 2, with 6 bases in between. Germline V gives CDR1 MDHEN, CDR2 SYDVKM. The CDR3 loop spans 13 amino acids. The CDR3 region is CASSLGGNYGYTF. The CDR3, as DNA: TGTGCCAGCAGTTTAGGGGGGAACTATGGCTACACCTTC.

The chain couples TRBV24-1 to TRBJ1-2; D remains unclear. Looked up from germline, CDR1 is KGHDR and CDR2 is SFDVKD. V was pared by 9 bases and J by 5 bases, with 9 bases between. The CDR3 extends over 11 amino acids. The CDR3 spells CATACRYGYTF. As DNA, the CDR3 is TGTGCCACCGCATGCAGGTATGGCTACACCTTC.

The gene calls are TRBV9 and TRBJ2-1; TRBD2 aligns across 12 bases. After removal of 4 bases from V and 8 bases from J, the junction contained 7 bases not matched to a gene. Looked up from germline, CDR1 is SGDLS and CDR2 is YYNGEE. This CDR3 comprises 15 residues. CDR3 in DNA: TGTGCCAGCAGCCAAGGACTAGCGGGGTGGGATGAGCAGTTCTTC. This sequence encodes CASSQGLAGWDEQFF.